This record concerns one T cell receptor (beta chain) sequence. As yet, its antigen is unknown. Original data processing: Pooled Tregs gave 50,000 to 60,000 patient and some 90,000 donor TCRbeta sequences. Some clones are missing from TCRdb's copy, which holds only in-frame ones; the method was immunoSEQ multiplex PCR. V and J calls plus clone size are reproduced from that table; the DNA served to infer D and trimming. The sample holds roughly 24,000 clones; around 93% are singletons and the top ten take about 1%. The data stem from a study of B cell selection in AIRE deficiency. Study results and caveats: About 30.6% of healthy-shared Treg sequences were found among patient Tconv cells. Only 9.3% of 3,500 to 4,500 shared Treg sequences were patient-specific; roughly 30% healthy-specific.

Sorted regulatory T cells were CD4-positive, CD25-high and CD127-low or negative. Unrelated healthy donors provided the controls. Germline V CDR1 and CDR2: SGHVS, FQNEAQ. V dropped 8 bases and J dropped 5; count of bases not matched to a gene: 9. The CDR3 loop spans 14 amino acids. The chain couples TRBV7-8 to TRBJ1-1; TRBD1 agrees at 9 bases. The sequenced sample was CD4+CD25+ Tregs sorted from PBMCs. This sequence originates from a human donor in good health. CDR3 region: CASGNGQGSTEAFF. In DNA form, the CDR3 reads TGTGCCAGCGGGAACGGACAGGGGTCTACTGAAGCTTTCTTT. Combining the CDR3 with reference TRBV7-8 and TRBJ1-1 gives the whole variable domain GAGVSQSPRYKVAKRGQDVALRCDPISGHVSLFWYQQALGQGPEFLTYFQNEAQLDKSGLPSDRFFAERPEGSVSTLKIQRTQQEDSAVYLCASGNGQGSTEAFFGQGTRLTVV.